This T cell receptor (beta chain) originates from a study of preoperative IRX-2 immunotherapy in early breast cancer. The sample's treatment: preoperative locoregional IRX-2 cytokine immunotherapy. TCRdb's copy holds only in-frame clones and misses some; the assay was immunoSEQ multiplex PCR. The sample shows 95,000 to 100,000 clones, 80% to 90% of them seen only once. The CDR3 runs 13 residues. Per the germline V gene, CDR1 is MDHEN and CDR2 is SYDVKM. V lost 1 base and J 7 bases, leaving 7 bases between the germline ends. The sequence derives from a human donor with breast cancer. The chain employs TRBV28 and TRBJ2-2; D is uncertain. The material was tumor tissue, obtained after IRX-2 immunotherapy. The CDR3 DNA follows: TGTGCCAGCAGTTTATCTGGGGACGGGGAGCTGTTTTTT. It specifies CASSLSGDGELFF.